Sequencing of this T cell receptor (beta chain) was carried out in a study of cytomegalovirus exposure and HLA in healthy donors (dated by TCRdb to the late 2010s). Study-wide context: According to an earlier analysis of around 600 of the donors, about 179 million T cells yielded over 90 million unique TCR beta sequences and approximately 280 Gb of sequence data. The aim of the study was to test whether cataloging public T cell receptors could identify signatures of past pathogen exposure. A later analysis re-analyzed previously published TCR beta repertoires from approximately 670 donors and added high-resolution HLA genotyping to study TCR occurrence patterns. Donor age, sex, ethnicity and CMV serostatus were compiled alongside the repertoire data. Typing coverage varied by locus: roughly 629-630 donors for A, B, C, DRB1 and DQB1; approximately 520 for DQA1; about 600 for DPA1; under 490 for DPB1. HLA typing included class I and class II loci at four-digit resolution. High-throughput TCR immunosequencing, statistical association of individual TCRs with disease status, and machine learning were combined to predict cytomegalovirus infection status. Of the approximately 370 genotyped donors, approximately 81% were placed in the genetic ancestry cluster associated with self-reported Caucasian donors. An earlier analysis of a few hundred of the donors applied high-throughput TCR beta sequencing to assess whether each TCR beta V gene segment acted as functional or pseudogenic. About five DR-DQ haplotypes were treated as single units for association and clustering because of strong linkage in the cohort. In addition to the first cohort of 666 subjects, a separate validation cohort of 120 different subjects was used. Among roughly 370 genotyped donors of the cohort, an average of about 240,000 unique TCR beta nucleotide sequences were sequenced per donor, roughly 18% of them non-productive. Rather than drawing on any new phenotypic data, the later analysis identified candidate immune exposures from TCR beta sequences and the way those sequences occurred across donors. Around 320 gigabases of sequencing data and 70 million to 85 million unique TCR sequences were included in an early release covering around 650 HLA-typed donors. All discovery cohort repertoires had been generated using a single sequencing platform. The study profiled the T cell repertoires of fewer than 850 subjects by immunosequencing and related them to cytomegalovirus serostatus. A later genetic analysis took genome-wide SNP genotypes for about 55% of the roughly 670 donors and used that subset as a discovery cohort.

What the authors observed across the whole study: Several of the top co-occurrence clusters appeared to be linked to parvovirus B19, influenza, CMV and Epstein-Barr virus, according to a later analysis. Three of the identified cytomegalovirus-associated TCR beta chains were confirmed in vitro to be specific for cytomegalovirus antigens. A cluster of highly shared sequence variants was judged likely to be a technical artifact of the sequencing pipeline. The presence/absence analyses assumed that sequencing depth was roughly uniform across donors, and that assumption may not be true. A further reported finding was that TCR beta sequences accurately predicted the HLA-A and HLA-B alleles for most subjects in the first cohort. In an earlier analysis of around 600 of the donors, most TCR beta V segments appeared in productive rearrangements about 87% or about 30% of the time, broadly matching IMGT annotations. Most TCR sequences were observed very rarely across donors, whereas some public TCRs were present in many individuals. The classifier was reported to diagnose cytomegalovirus status with high specificity and sensitivity in both the original and validation cohorts. A later genetic analysis reported fewer N-insertions in productive TCRs among donors in an Asian-associated ancestry cluster than the roughly 620-donor mean. According to the authors, the approach could potentially be generalized to other disease states and immunological phenotypes. In this cohort, only TCR beta chains were sequenced, and detectable features were limited by the absence of alpha or paired-chain data. In a later analysis, HLA-associated TCR beta chains were found to be more clonally expanded and to have lower generation probabilities than equally common non-associated chains. In a later analysis, most CMV-associated TCR beta chains were found to appear HLA-restricted, with HLA associations seemingly driven largely by CMV exposure. The study listed approximately 160 TCR beta chains as associated with cytomegalovirus. An association between a missense DCLRE1C variant and V-gene and J-gene trimming of TCR beta chains was found in a later genetic analysis and replicated in an independent cohort. At a false discovery rate of 0.05, a later analysis linked about 16,000 TCR beta sequences to specific HLA alleles. Correlated functional status among segregating V segments might reflect linkage disequilibrium, but an unknown experimental factor could not be ruled out. For the cohort, immune exposure information was limited to CMV serostatus. In a later analysis, TCR association rates were found to vary across HLA loci, with the most associated TCRs seen for DRB1 alleles and the fewest for HLA-C alleles. HLA typing was unavailable for some donors at each locus, so association tests used only the typed subset. Some 15 rarely observed V segments, including chromosome 9 orphons, were excluded from the earlier analysis of about 600 of the donors because counts were too low. Assigning TCR associations to individual alleles was difficult when HLA alleles, especially DR and DQ, strongly co-occurred.

Note on this clone: The antigen this receptor binds is unknown. No much larger clone is present one base from it, and per-base qualities are unavailable.

The library relied on the immunoSEQ multiplex PCR assay. For the multiplex PCR, a mixture combining 60 forward primers for TCR Vbeta segments and 13 reverse primers for TCR Jbeta segments was used. A multiplex PCR assay on genomic DNA amplified the CDR3 region of rearranged TCR beta genes. The Illumina HiSeq System was used to sequence the amplified TCR beta libraries as 87-base-pair reads. In the paper's pipeline: Across the 500 to 850 repertoires, a later analysis counted roughly 77 million unique TCR beta chains, 9.5 million to 12 million of which were shared by at least two donors. Raw reads were error-corrected and collapsed into unique sequences with a nearest-neighbor algorithm that merged closely related sequences to remove PCR and sequencing errors. V, D and J gene segments were assigned by aligning CDR3 sequences to IMGT reference sequences. For a sequence to be retained, at least a six-nucleotide match to both a V gene segment and a J gene segment was required. A rearrangement counted as productive if the CDR3 had no stop codons and remained in frame with V and J, and every other rearrangement counted as non-productive. Following IMGT convention, CDR3 was defined as the stretch from the second conserved V-encoded cysteine to the conserved J-encoded phenylalanine. The earlier analysis of about 590 of the donors excluded sequences that lacked an unambiguous match to a single V gene segment. In an earlier analysis of 450 to 750 of the donors, a V segment was called functional when productive rearrangements were above 56.7%, and segregating when the standard deviation between donors exceeded 5%. A statistical classification framework was built to diagnose cytomegalovirus status from the catalog of TCR beta chain sequences. In a later analysis, TCR nucleotide sequences were compared against IMGT/GENE-DB human TR gene sequences so that V and J genes could be assigned. A later analysis assigned CDR3 sequences and most-parsimonious VDJ recombination scenarios with the TCRdist pipeline. A later analysis defined each TCR beta chain by its CDR3 amino acid sequence plus V-gene family, and excluded reads lacking a unique V-gene family. A later analysis removed roughly 590 highly shared, low-generation-probability nucleotide sequences to deal with suspected cross-contamination and a sequencing artifact. For each public chain, a later analysis derived a clonal expansion index from normalized ranks of inferred template counts within each repertoire. In a later analysis, generation probabilities were computed using a VDJ recombination model fitted to out-of-frame rearrangements, and the results were checked against IGoR. In a later analysis, TCR-TCR, TCR-HLA and TCR-CMV co-occurrence was scored with hypergeometric tests, and a repertoire-size bias correction was applied to TCR pairs. To estimate false discovery rates, a later analysis permuted the HLA or CMV assignments 20 times. A later analysis grouped co-occurring TCRs with DBSCAN, adding TCRdist sequence similarity when clustering within HLA-allele-positive subsets. Repertoires with fewer than 30,000 or more than 120,000 public chains, plus five repertoires with anomalous nucleotide sharing, were excluded from co-occurrence clustering. TCRdb mirrors the immuneACCESS table, restricted to in-frame sequences. Some clones are absent from its copies; in checked studies, under half trace to an unresolved V gene, and the reason for the others is unknown. The V and J calls and clone size come from that table; D and trimming were worked out from the DNA. The sample has fewer than 110,000 clones on record, about four fifths of them singletons. 2% to 3% of the sample goes to the ten largest clones.

The cohort was made up of 666 healthy bone marrow donors. All cohort members were sampled while nominally healthy, although unrecorded immune exposures were likely present. The donor was CMV seropositive and belonged to the group of about 290 seropositive cohort members. A peripheral blood sample was provided by each donor, and peripheral blood mononuclear cells were used for TCR beta sequencing. Genomic DNA extraction from the blood cell samples was performed with the Qiagen DNeasy Blood Extraction Kit. The source material was PBMCs. The sequence came from a man aged 25-45 years in good health and CMV-seropositive.

The DNA is as follows: TGTGCCAGTAGCCAATCCGGGACAGCGAGCAATCAGCCCCAGCATTTT. Translation gives CASSQSGTASNQPQHF. The rearrangement combines TRBV19 with TRBJ1-5; TRBD1 matches 7 bases in the middle. The germline V gene (reference sequence) provides CDR1 LNHDA and CDR2 SQIVND. Inclusive of the bounding cysteine and phenylalanine, the CDR3 is 16 residues long. CDR3 DNA only is kept here, 48 bases in frame from base 1. Clipping removes 6 bases from V and 1 base from J, with 9 as the unmatched junction base count.